Listed below are T cell receptor beta chains from one sample, sequenced in a study of T cells in Graves' hyperthyroidism and ophthalmopathy. In TCRdb, the multiplex PCR reads were re-called with MiXCR into one record per CDR3 protein. The sample holds just over 550,000 distinct CDR3 sequences; under 60% are singletons and the top ten take 8.2%. Sequencing was performed on peripheral blood or thyroid tissue (not recorded which). The receptors come from a woman younger than 30 with Graves' hyperthyroidism. The CDR3 runs from the conserved cysteine through the conserved F or W. The D gene is left open where the match is weak. Size is omitted from some rows. Given values are once, few, many or a class for expanded clones.

J: TRBJ1-5; D: NA; V: TRBV25-1; size: NA; DNA: TGTGCTAGAGATAGCGTCAGCAATCAGCCCCAGCATTTT; CDR3: CARDSVSNQPQHF
J: TRBJ2-7; D: NA; V: TRBV29-1; size: NA; DNA: TGCAGCGTTGACATAAAGGGCGGGGCAGGGTACGAGCAGTACTTC; CDR3: CSVDIKGGAGYEQYF
J: TRBJ2-7; D: TRBD1; V: TRBV29-1; size: NA; DNA: TGCAGCGTTACCGATGGGACAGTCTGGTCTTACGAGCAGTACTTC; CDR3: CSVTDGTVWSYEQYF
J: TRBJ1-3; D: NA; V: TRBV7-3; size: once; DNA: TGTGCCAGCAGTTATGGACAGCACTCTGGAAACACCATATATTTT; CDR3: CASSYGQHSGNTIYF
J: TRBJ2-7; D: TRBD2; V: TRBV9; size: NA; DNA: TGTGCCAGCAGCCCGACCCCCGGGACTAGCGACGAGCAGTACTTC; CDR3: CASSPTPGTSDEQYF
J: TRBJ1-2; D: NA; V: TRBV12-3/TRBV12-4; size: NA; DNA: TGTGCCAGCAGTTTAGGGAAGGGGGACGGCTACACCTTC; CDR3: CASSLGKGDGYTF
J: TRBJ1-1; D: NA; V: TRBV20-1; size: many; DNA: TGCAGTGCCGGGACGGGGAACACTGAAGCTTTCTTT; CDR3: CSAGTGNTEAFF
J: TRBJ2-7; D: TRBD2; V: TRBV13; size: NA; DNA: TGTGCCTGGAGCCTAGCGGGACCTACCTACGAGCAGTACTTC; CDR3: CAWSLAGPTYEQYF
J: TRBJ1-1; D: NA; V: TRBV7-6; size: many; DNA: TGTGCCAGCAGCCTGTCGGGACAAGGGAACACTGAAGCTTTCTTT; CDR3: CASSLSGQGNTEAFF
J: TRBJ2-2; D: NA; V: TRBV9; size: NA; DNA: TGTGCCAGCAGCGACGCGAACACCGGGGAGCTGTTTTTT; CDR3: CASSDANTGELFF
J: TRBJ2-2; D: NA; V: TRBV29-1; size: many; DNA: TGCAGCGTTCCGGAGAACACCGGGGAGCTGTTTTTT; CDR3: CSVPENTGELFF
J: TRBJ2-7; D: TRBD2; V: TRBV7-3; size: few; DNA: TGTGCCAGCAGCTTATATAGCGGGAGGATCTACGAGCAGTACTTC; CDR3: CASSLYSGRIYEQYF
J: TRBJ2-7; D: TRBD1; V: TRBV10-3; size: many; DNA: TGTGCCATCAGTGTGGGACAGGGCTACGAGCAGTACTTC; CDR3: CAISVGQGYEQYF
J: TRBJ1-4; D: TRBD1; V: TRBV11-2; size: NA; DNA: TGTGCCAGCAGCGGAACCCAGGGGGTCTATGAAAAACTGTTTTTT; CDR3: CASSGTQGVYEKLFF
J: TRBJ2-5; D: NA; V: TRBV7-9; size: many; DNA: TGTGCCAGCAGCTTAGAGATCACAGTACAAGAGACCCAGTACTTC; CDR3: CASSLEITVQETQYF
J: TRBJ2-5; D: TRBD2; V: TRBV29-1; size: NA; DNA: TGCAGCGTTGAAGGACTAGCGGGAGACGTAGAGACCCAGTACTTC; CDR3: CSVEGLAGDVETQYF
J: TRBJ1-1; D: TRBD1; V: TRBV25-1; size: once; DNA: TGTGCCAGCAGTATATTACAGGGGACTGAAGCTTTCTTT; CDR3: CASSILQGTEAFF
J: TRBJ1-4; D: NA; V: TRBV12-3/TRBV12-4; size: few; DNA: TGTGCCAGCAGTCCCCCCACAGGGTGGAGTGAAAAACTGTTTTTT; CDR3: CASSPPTGWSEKLFF
J: TRBJ1-4; D: NA; V: TRBV7-9; size: many; DNA: TGTGCCAGCAGCTTCGGGGTGGCTAATGAAAAACTGTTTTTT; CDR3: CASSFGVANEKLFF
J: TRBJ1-4; D: NA; V: TRBV19; size: NA; DNA: TGTGCCAGTAGTATATTCTCTACGGACGGCGCAACTAATGAAAAACTGTTTTTT; CDR3: CASSIFSTDGATNEKLFF
J: TRBJ1-2; D: NA; V: TRBV19; size: NA; DNA: TGTGCCAGTAGGCCGACTAGACCGTCACTACATGGCTACACCTTC; CDR3: CASRPTRPSLHGYTF